This T cell receptor beta chain originates from a study of shared clonotypes between healthy human individuals. Overall study context: Each donor had three CD4 naive, three CD4 memory, two CD8 naive and one CD8 memory plate.

Sequenced by immunoSEQ multiplex PCR; TCRdb stores in-frame clones only, minus some. The repertoire holds 800,000 or so clones, with 90% to 97% as singletons. Study results and caveats: Shared clonotypes across all four donors exceeded non-shared ones in generation probability.

CD8 cells classed as naive were CD45RO-negative and positively selected for CCR7, excluding terminally differentiated effector memory CD45RA+ cells. Concerning this clone itself: What it recognizes is unknown.

Germline V lookup: CDR1 GTSNPN, CDR2 SVGIG (reference sequence). Trimming cost V 2 bases and J 2 bases, with 7 bases left between them. CDR3 size: 14 residues. The TCR sequence derives from a man aged 25 to 40 in good health. Sequencing was performed on naive CD8+ T cells sorted from blood. The chain links TRBV30 to TRBJ2-6; D is ambiguous. In nucleotides, the CDR3 is TGTGCCTGGAGTCGTGGGGCTGGGGCCAACGTCCTGACTTTC. It yields the protein CAWSRGAGANVLTF. Filled out from reference TRBV30 and TRBJ2-6, the complete variable domain reads SQTIHQWPATLVQPVGSPLSLECTVEGTSNPNLYWYRQAAGRGLQLLFYSVGIGQISSEVPQNLSASRPQDRQFILSSKKLLLSDSGFYLCAWSRGAGANVLTFGAGSRLTVL.